Shown below are 8 T cell receptor beta chains from a single sample sequenced in a study of shared clonotypes between healthy human individuals. The table came from immunoSEQ multiplex PCR; TCRdb's copy has only in-frame clones and leaves some out. The data contain roughly 1 million clones, 75% to 85% of them seen just once; the ten biggest clones take up approximately 0.5%. The sequenced sample was memory CD4+ T cells from PBMCs. The subset here: CD45RA-negative fraction. The receptors originated from a man aged 18 to 30 in good health. Some clones in this sample may be carry-over from other donors' samples.

This clone was detected only a few times. The chain links TRBV7-2 to TRBJ2-7; D gene unclear. CDR3 length: 11 residues. Germline V gene lookup returns CDR1 SGHTA and CDR2 FQGNSA. Deletions cut 1 base from V and 9 bases from J, with 7 bases between. In nucleotides, the CDR3 is TGTGCCAGCAGCTTAGACTACTTGCAGTACTTC. This translates into CASSLDYLQYF.

This rearrangement joins TRBV4-1 to TRBJ1-6; D gene unclear. This CDR3 contains 14 residues. Germline V gives CDR1 MGHRA, CDR2 YSYEKL. V was clipped by 4 bases and J by 9 bases, with 13 bases between them. The CDR3 here is CASSLPGLSSPLHF. CDR3 nucleotides: TGCGCCAGCAGCCTCCCCGGTTTATCTTCACCCCTCCACTTT.

The chain links TRBV4-2 to TRBJ1-2; 7 nucleotides line up with TRBD1. V was pared by 3 bases and J by 4 bases, with 5 bases of the junction left unmatched. CDR1 and CDR2 from the germline V gene are LGHNA and YNFKEQ. This CDR3 has 14 residues. CDR3 residues: CASSHSGTAYGYTF. The DNA of the CDR3 is TGTGCCAGCAGCCACTCCGGGACAGCCTATGGCTACACCTTC.

V usage is TRBV18 and J usage is TRBJ1-1; maybe TRBD1 (6 bases). Trimming removed 6 bases from V and 2 bases from J, with 13 bases in between. Germline V lookup: CDR1 KGHSH, CDR2 LQKENI. The CDR3 extends over 14 amino acids. CDR3 sequence: CASSWGGLNTEAFF. The CDR3 nucleotides are TGTGCCAGCTCTTGGGGGGGGCTAAACACTGAAGCTTTCTTT.

The chain carries TRBV27 and TRBJ2-1, with 9 bases that match TRBD2. The CDR3 loop spans 14 amino acids. Germline V gene data show CDR1 as MNHEY and CDR2 as SMNVEV (reference sequence). J lost 9 bases, V lost 2 bases, and 5 bases had no gene match. In DNA form, the CDR3 reads TGTGCCAGCAGTTTAGTCCTAGCGGGGAGTGAGCAGTTCTTC. Translation gives CASSLVLAGSEQFF.

CDR3 amino acids: CASSEGDRGGTQYF. In DNA, the CDR3 is TGTGCCAGCAGTGAAGGGGACAGGGGTGGGACCCAGTACTTC. This chain connects TRBV2 to TRBJ2-5; 10 bases line up with TRBD1. The CDR3 has 14 residues. With 1 base clipped from V and 7 bases from J, the junction kept 3 bases outside the gene matches. The germline V gene encodes CDR1 SNHLY and CDR2 FYNNEI.

This clone was observed once. The J gene is TRBJ2-1, the V gene TRBV5-1; TRBD1 is a possible D gene (7 bases). This CDR3 is 13 amino acids long. V gave up 4 bases and J gave up 6 bases, with 11 bases separating them. The germline CDR1 and CDR2 sequences are SGHRS and YFSETQ. The CDR3: CASSPQGGNEQFF. The CDR3 region has the DNA TGCGCCAGCAGCCCGCAGGGGGGCAATGAGCAGTTCTTC.

The chain has TRBV7-2 and TRBJ2-5; a weak D match, TRBD1 (7 bases). V lost 4 bases to trimming and J lost 4 bases, with 16 bases between them. Per the germline V gene, CDR1 is SGHTA and CDR2 is FQGNSA. The CDR3 is made up of 15 amino acids. CDR3 amino acids: CASSSPQGRSETQYF. Here the CDR3 DNA reads TGTGCCAGCAGCTCACCACAGGGGAGGTCAGAGACCCAGTACTTC. Together with reference TRBV7-2 and TRBJ2-5, the CDR3 gives the full variable domain: GAGVSQSPSNKVTEKGKDVELRCDPISGHTALYWYRQSLGQGLEFLIYFQGNSAPDKSGLPSDRFSAERTGGSVSTLTIQRTQQEDSAVYLCASSSPQGRSETQYFGPGTRLLVL.